The clone carrying this T cell receptor (beta chain) was seen a handful of times. Antigen unknown. Trimming took 6 bases from V and 7 from J, leaving 10 bases between them. The CDR3 loop spans 11 amino acids. Germline V gives CDR1 SGDLS, CDR2 YYNGEE. The entry originates in a study of CD8+CD57+ T cells in acquired aplastic anemia. Study background: The sorted CD4+ and CD8+ cells yielded an average around 3.4 ug of DNA.

Study results and caveats: Researchers report that about 29 CD8+ CDR3 sequences appeared in both patients and controls.

The template for TCR beta VDJ and CDR3 sequence profiling was genomic DNA. TCRdb analysed the reads with MiXCR anew, one entry per CDR3 protein. Of 400,000 to 450,000 distinct CDR3 sequences in the sample, about two thirds were seen once. The V and J genes are TRBV9 and TRBJ1-1, with no clear D. Sequenced sample: sorted CD4+, CD8+, or CD8+CD57+ T cells (not recorded which) from PBMCs. The origin of this receptor is a human donor in good health, serving as a control. CDR3 nucleotides: TGTGCCAGCACACTAGAAGGTGAAGCTTTCTTT. Residues: CASTLEGEAFF.